This T cell receptor beta chain was found in a study of identical twins' blood T cells. Findings of the study overall: Even for out-of-frame TCRbeta, twins reportedly shared V gene usage much more than unrelated donors. Each donor's most abundant TCRbeta clonotypes shared more CDR3 sequences with her twin than unrelated donors.

Each TCR cDNA library carried sample-specific barcodes on both ends. TCRdb re-called the 5' RACE reads with MiXCR, one entry per CDR3 protein. Among roughly 340,000 distinct CDR3 sequences listed, over 25% were seen once. The CDR3 has 13 amino acids. With 2 bases removed from V and 11 bases from J, the gap between germline ends came to 15 bases. The germline V gene encodes CDR1 KGHSH and CDR2 LQKENI. Comment on this clonotype: The target antigen is unknown.

The three twin pairs were reared together, likely meeting the same infections. What was sequenced was PBMCs. The receptor comes from a woman aged 18-55 years in good health. This chain links TRBV18 with TRBJ1-1; no definite D call. CDR3 coding DNA: TGTGCCAGCTCACCAAGTCCGGAGGGAGGCGCTTTCTTT. It codes for CASSPSPEGGAFF.